A single sample is the source of the 31 T cell receptor beta chains below, sequenced in a study of T cell repertoires and HLA-DP antigens. Antigens for these TCRs are unknown. Clones were read by immunoSEQ multiplex PCR, and TCRdb kept only the in-frame ones, dropping some. This table has around 100,000 clones, nearly 95% appearing once. The sequenced sample consisted of CD4+ T cells from PBMCs. These receptors were collected from a woman between 18 and 30 years old in good health and CMV-seronegative.

The rearrangement links TRBV29-1 to TRBJ1-2; 7 positions match TRBD1. The V gene's germline CDR1 is SQVTM and CDR2 ANQGSEA. V shed 2 bases, J shed 4 bases, and the junction held 4 bases outside the gene matches. This CDR3 has 13 residues. The CDR3 spells CSVEKGAGYGYTF. The CDR3 DNA is TGCAGCGTTGAAAAGGGGGCCGGCTATGGCTACACCTTC.

Only a few counts were recorded for this clone. The rearrangement uses TRBV4-3 and TRBJ2-6; the D gene is possibly TRBD2 (5 bases). The CDR3 has 19 amino acids. The V and J ends lost 4 bases and 0 bases respectively, with 19 bases between them. Germline V gene sequence: CDR1 LGHNA, CDR2 YSLEER. DNA of the CDR3: TGCGCCAGCAGCCCCAACCGGAGGCCGAGCACCTCTGGGGCCAACGTCCTGACTTTC. Its protein product is CASSPNRRPSTSGANVLTF.

This chain uses TRBV29-1 with TRBJ1-1; tentative D call: TRBD1 (6 bases). CDR1 SQVTM and CDR2 ANQGSEA come from the germline V gene. There are 13 residues in the CDR3. V dropped 7 bases and J dropped 1 base, with 13 bases sitting between them. The CDR3, as DNA: TGCAGCGCCGGGGACATAGGGAACACTGAAGCTTTCTTT. Amino acid sequence: CSAGDIGNTEAFF.

The chain recombines TRBV9 with TRBJ2-1, with 7 bases aligning to TRBD1. After removal of 3 bases from V and 7 bases from J, the junction contained 4 bases not matched to a gene. This CDR3 region has 13 residues. Germline CDR1 reads SGDLS; CDR2 reads YYNGEE. The DNA of the CDR3 is TGTGCCAGCAGCGCCCACAGGGGTAATGAGCAGTTCTTC. This codes for CASSAHRGNEQFF.

The chain uses TRBV30 and TRBJ2-5; 7 nucleotides agree with TRBD2. The CDR3 is made up of 15 amino acids. Trimming at V came to 1 base and at J to 1 base, leaving 6 bases not matched to a gene. Germline V CDR1 and CDR2: GTSNPN, SVGIG (reference sequence). Written as DNA, the CDR3 is TGTGCCTGGAGTGGACTAGCCAATCTCCAAGAGACCCAGTACTTC. Its protein product is CAWSGLANLQETQYF.

The chain joins TRBV5-1 to TRBJ2-5, with TRBD2 identical over 9 bases. V trimming: 4 bases; J trimming: 1 base; junction bases outside the gene matches: 2. CDR3 length: 14 amino acids. From germline, CDR1 is SGHRS and CDR2 YFSETQ. This chain's CDR3 is CASSPSGAQETQYF. The DNA for the CDR3 is TGCGCCAGCAGCCCTAGCGGGGCCCAAGAGACCCAGTACTTC.

The chain recombines TRBV9 with TRBJ2-1, with 10 bases lining up with TRBD2. The germline CDR1 and CDR2 sequences are SGDLS and YYNGEE. The CDR3 extends over 17 amino acids. Unmatched junction bases numbered 7, after V lost 4 bases and J lost 0 bases. The CDR3 region is CASSPRASGSSYNEQFF. DNA of the CDR3: TGTGCCAGCAGCCCCCGAGCTAGCGGGAGCTCCTACAATGAGCAGTTCTTC. Supplemented by reference TRBV9 and TRBJ2-1, the full variable domain reads DSGVTQTPKHLITATGQRVTLRCSPRSGDLSVYWYQQSLDQGLQFLIQYYNGEERAKGNILERFSAQQFPDLHSELNLSSLELGDSALYFCASSPRASGSSYNEQFFGPGTRLTVL.

The J gene is TRBJ2-5, the V gene TRBV2, with TRBD1 matching 7 bases. Germline V gene sequence: CDR1 SNHLY, CDR2 FYNNEI. CDR3 length equals 14 residues. After removal of 8 bases from V and 4 bases from J, the junction contained 10 bases not matched to a gene. Here the CDR3 reads CASGLTGVGETQYF. Here the CDR3 DNA reads TGTGCCAGCGGACTCACAGGGGTGGGAGAGACCCAGTACTTC.

The chain links TRBV30 to TRBJ1-2, with 7 bases identical to TRBD1. The CDR3 consists of 17 residues. Germline CDR1 GTSNPN, CDR2 SVGIG (reference sequence). Losses at the gene ends were 2 bases for V and 1 base for J; bases not matched to a gene: 13. The CDR3 sequence: CAWSYKQGTKYNYGYTF. The CDR3 DNA sequence: TGTGCCTGGAGTTACAAACAGGGGACGAAATATAACTATGGCTACACCTTC.

This clone was seen only once. This sequence joins TRBV6-6 and TRBJ2-5; tentatively, D is TRBD1 or TRBD2 (5 bases each). CDR1 and CDR2 from the germline V gene are MNHNY and SVGAGI (reference sequence). Trimming took off 2 bases at V and 5 bases at J, with 15 bases between the two ends. There are 15 residues in the CDR3. The CDR3 sequence: CASSYPEGRRETQYF. In DNA form, the CDR3 reads TGTGCCAGCAGTTACCCCGAGGGGAGACGGGAGACCCAGTACTTC.

J is TRBJ2-3 and V is TRBV9, with no clear D. The germline gives CDR1 SGDLS, CDR2 YYNGEE. Trimming left V 0 bases short and J 5 bases short, with 10 bases between. This CDR3 region has 14 residues. CDR3 region: CASSVVDRRDTQYF. The CDR3 DNA sequence: TGTGCCAGCAGCGTAGTGGACCGCAGAGATACGCAGTATTTT.

This clone was observed once. The chain recombines TRBV9 with TRBJ2-7; 7 bases align to TRBD1. V shed 2 bases and J 1 base; nucleotides not matched to a gene: 6. The germline CDR1 and CDR2 sequences are SGDLS and YYNGEE. This CDR3 is built from 15 residues. CDR3 DNA sequence: TGTGCCAGCAGCGTCGCGGCAGGGGGATCCTACGAGCAGTACTTC. It yields the protein CASSVAAGGSYEQYF.

The gene calls are TRBV5-1 and TRBJ2-5; D is ambiguous. The CDR3 sequence is 14 residues long. V lost 1 base and J lost 5, with 12 bases in between. The germline V gene encodes CDR1 SGHRS and CDR2 YFSETQ. CDR3 region: CASSLRVARETQYF. The CDR3 coding sequence is TGCGCCAGCAGCTTGAGGGTGGCGAGGGAGACCCAGTACTTC.

The chain joins TRBV4-1 to TRBJ1-5; 7 nucleotides line up with TRBD1. The CDR3 has 17 residues. Germline CDR1 MGHRA, CDR2 YSYEKL. V trimming: 4 bases; J trimming: 2 bases; junction bases outside the gene matches: 11. CDR3 protein: CASSLGQAHSRNQPQHF. CDR3 sequence (DNA): TGCGCCAGCAGCCTCGGACAGGCCCACTCCCGCAATCAGCCCCAGCATTTT.

The chain is built from TRBV7-3 and TRBJ1-2; TRBD1 might be the D (6 bases). The germline gives CDR1 SGHTA, CDR2 FQGTGA. The germline V and J ends were trimmed by 3 bases and 7 bases, with 9 bases remaining between them. The CDR3 is 12 residues long. The CDR3: CASSFGGRGYTF. The CDR3 coding sequence is TGTGCCAGCAGCTTTGGGGGCCGTGGCTACACCTTC.

The CDR3 region has the DNA TGTGCCAGCTCACCGGCAGGATTCCCCTCTGGGGCCAACGTCCTGACTTTC. This sequence encodes CASSPAGFPSGANVLTF. The chain recombines TRBV18 with TRBJ2-6; D unclear. CDR3 size: 17 residues. Germline V gene lookup returns CDR1 KGHSH and CDR2 LQKENI. V lost 3 bases, J lost 0 bases, and 12 bases lay in between.

The table lists this clone with a count of one. The genes are TRBV5-8 and TRBJ2-7, with 8 bases aligning to TRBD2. The junction had 10 bases not matched to a gene; V was cut back by 5 bases and J by 3 bases. This CDR3 has 15 residues. Germline CDR1 and CDR2: SGHTS and YDEGEE. Here the CDR3 DNA reads TGTGCCAGCAGTTCGACCCATAGCGGGAACTACGAGCAGTACTTC. It codes for CASSSTHSGNYEQYF.

This clone was observed once. The CDR3: CASSESGAIYEQYF. The CDR3 coding sequence is TGTGCCAGCAGTGAATCCGGGGCCATATACGAGCAGTACTTC. The gene calls are TRBV2 and TRBJ2-7; D might be TRBD1 or TRBD2, each matching 5 bases. CDR1 is SNHLY and CDR2 is FYNNEI in the germline V gene. This CDR3 region has 14 residues. V was cut by 2 bases and J by 4 bases, with 12 bases left in between. Complete variable domain (other parts from reference TRBV2 and TRBJ2-7): EPEVTQTPSHQVTQMGQEVILRCVPISNHLYFYWYRQILGQKVEFLVSFYNNEISEKSEIFDDQFSVERPDGSNFTLKIRSTKLEDSAMYFCASSESGAIYEQYFGPGTRLTVT.

This clone appeared a few times. The gene calls are TRBV5-4 and TRBJ1-5; weak D call: TRBD1 (6 bases). This CDR3 is 13 amino acids long. In germline, CDR1 is SGHNT, CDR2 YYREEE (reference sequence). The V and J ends lost 3 bases and 3 bases respectively, with 7 bases between them. This CDR3 is CASSWDINQPQHF. DNA for the CDR3: TGTGCCAGCAGCTGGGACATCAATCAGCCCCAGCATTTT.

The CDR3 coding sequence is TGTGCCAGCTCACCGATGATGGACGCAGATACGCAGTATTTT. Translated: CASSPMMDADTQYF. The chain joins TRBV18 to TRBJ2-3, with no clear D. V dropped 3 bases and J dropped 4 bases, with 11 bases sitting between them. CDR1 and CDR2 (germline): KGHSH, LQKENI. This CDR3 spans 14 amino acids.

This chain connects TRBV2 to TRBJ2-7, with D unresolved. The CDR3 has 13 residues. Trimming shortened V by 4 bases and J by 1 base, and 8 bases separated the two germline ends. CDR1 and CDR2 (germline): SNHLY, FYNNEI. The CDR3 protein is CASSGWDSYEQYF. CDR3 bases: TGTGCCAGCAGTGGATGGGATTCCTACGAGCAGTACTTC.

This chain connects TRBV28 to TRBJ2-7; D is unclear. Germline V gene lookup returns CDR1 MDHEN and CDR2 SYDVKM. Trimming cost V 5 bases and J 4 bases, with 15 bases left between them. CDR3 size: 14 residues. Here the CDR3 reads CASSLRHRPYEQYV. The CDR3, as DNA: TGTGCCAGCAGTCTGAGACATCGACCTTACGAGCAGTACGTC.

The chain combines TRBV18 with TRBJ1-5; no clear D. V was trimmed by 6 bases and J by 0 bases, leaving 15 bases between them. Germline CDR1 is KGHSH and CDR2 is LQKENI. The CDR3 is made up of 16 amino acids. The CDR3 DNA reads TGTGCCAGCTCCACCACACCCGGGTATAGCAATCAGCCCCAGCATTTT. It specifies CASSTTPGYSNQPQHF.

This sequence joins TRBV7-2 and TRBJ1-5; D gene uncertain. CDR1 and CDR2 (germline): SGHTA, FQGNSA. CDR3 length equals 16 residues. With 2 bases removed from V and 11 bases from J, the gap between germline ends came to 22 bases. This CDR3 reads CASSLRPNRDRPAQHF. For the CDR3, the DNA is TGTGCCAGCAGCTTACGTCCGAATCGAGACCGGCCAGCCCAGCATTTT.

The genes are TRBV28 and TRBJ1-5, with TRBD1 matching over 7 bases. The trim removed 6 bases at V and 2 bases at J, leaving 10 bases unmatched. Germline CDR1 MDHEN, CDR2 SYDVKM. CDR3 length equals 16 residues. The DNA of the CDR3 is TGTGCCAGCAGCCATCCGAGCAGGGGGGGCAATCAGCCCCAGCATTTT. Its translation: CASSHPSRGGNQPQHF.

This chain joins TRBV6-5 and TRBJ2-2; no clear D gene. Trimming removed 9 bases at V and 6 bases at J, with 14 bases between. Germline-derived CDR1 and CDR2 are MNHEY and SVGAGI. CDR3 length: 13 amino acids. Here the CDR3 reads CARCDRTAGELFF. In nucleotides, the CDR3 is TGTGCCAGATGCGACCGAACCGCCGGGGAGCTGTTTTTT.

This clone was recorded a few times. This chain joins TRBV7-8 and TRBJ1-4; D is undetermined. V lost 6 bases, J lost 7 bases, and 15 bases lay in between. The CDR3 contains 14 residues. Per the germline V gene, CDR1 is SGHVS and CDR2 is FQNEAQ. The CDR3 sequence is CASSYSRKGEKLFF. CDR3 DNA: TGTGCCAGCAGTTACAGTCGGAAGGGTGAAAAACTGTTTTTT. The full variable domain, in which reference TRBV7-8 and TRBJ1-4 provide the parts outside the CDR3, is GAGVSQSPRYKVAKRGQDVALRCDPISGHVSLFWYQQALGQGPEFLTYFQNEAQLDKSGLPSDRFFAERPEGSVSTLKIQRTQQEDSAVYLCASSYSRKGEKLFFGSGTQLSVL.

The CDR3 DNA reads TGTGCCAGCAGCAAAAGGGGTAGGGAAAATGAGCAGTTCTTC. Protein product: CASSKRGRENEQFF. The gene calls are TRBV7-3 and TRBJ2-1; tentatively, D is TRBD1 (5 bases). With 5 bases removed from V and 7 bases from J, the gap between germline ends came to 15 bases. The CDR3 is 14 amino acids. Germline-derived CDR1 and CDR2 are SGHTA and FQGTGA.

This chain links TRBV5-1 with TRBJ1-5; TRBD1 agrees at 10 bases. CDR3 size: 15 residues. From germline, CDR1 is SGHRS and CDR2 YFSETQ. J was trimmed by 4 bases and V by 4 bases; bases with no gene match: 5. CDR3 nucleotides: TGCGCCAGCAGCCCGAGGACAGGGGGGAATCAGCCCCAGCATTTT. The encoded protein is CASSPRTGGNQPQHF.

The rearrangement joins TRBV11-2 to TRBJ2-5; no clear D. V was cut by 5 bases and J by 7 bases, with 17 bases left in between. Germline assignment: CDR1 SGHAT and CDR2 FQNNGV. The CDR3 loop spans 14 amino acids. CDR3 sequence (DNA): TGTGCCAGCAGCATGGACGGCCCGCGCACGACCCAGTACTTC. It translates to CASSMDGPRTTQYF.

The V gene is TRBV19, the J gene TRBJ1-1; 7 nucleotides match TRBD1. Trimming took 5 bases from V and 7 from J; bases not matched to a gene: 7. The CDR3 length is 13 residues. Looked up from germline, CDR1 is LNHDA and CDR2 is SQIVND (reference sequence). CDR3 amino acids: CASSGQAFSEAFF. The CDR3 DNA is TGTGCCAGTAGTGGACAGGCCTTCAGTGAAGCTTTCTTT.